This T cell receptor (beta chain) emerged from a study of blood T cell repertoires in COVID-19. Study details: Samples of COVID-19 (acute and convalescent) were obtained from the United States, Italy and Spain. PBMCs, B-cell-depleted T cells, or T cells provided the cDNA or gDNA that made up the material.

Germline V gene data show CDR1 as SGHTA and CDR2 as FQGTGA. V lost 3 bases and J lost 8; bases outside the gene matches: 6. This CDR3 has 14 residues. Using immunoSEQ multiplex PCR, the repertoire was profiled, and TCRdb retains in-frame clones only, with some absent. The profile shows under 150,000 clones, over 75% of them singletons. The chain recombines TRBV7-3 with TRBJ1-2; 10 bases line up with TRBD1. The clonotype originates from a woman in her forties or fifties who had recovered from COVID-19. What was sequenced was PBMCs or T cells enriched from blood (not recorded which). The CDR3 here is CASSLHGTGVGYTF. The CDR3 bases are TGTGCCAGCAGCTTGCACGGGACAGGGGTCGGCTACACCTTC.